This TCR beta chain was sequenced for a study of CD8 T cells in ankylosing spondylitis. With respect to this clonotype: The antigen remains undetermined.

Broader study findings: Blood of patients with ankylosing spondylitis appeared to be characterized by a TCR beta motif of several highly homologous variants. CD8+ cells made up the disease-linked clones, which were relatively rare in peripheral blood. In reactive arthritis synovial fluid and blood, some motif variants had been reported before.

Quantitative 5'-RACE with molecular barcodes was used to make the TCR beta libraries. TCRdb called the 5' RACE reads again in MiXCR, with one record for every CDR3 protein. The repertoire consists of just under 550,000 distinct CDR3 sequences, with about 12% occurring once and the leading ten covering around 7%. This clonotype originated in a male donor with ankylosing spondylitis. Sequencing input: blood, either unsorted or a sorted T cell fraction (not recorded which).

This chain's CDR3 is CASSLEDPRVGNTIYF. The CDR3 region has the DNA TGTGCCAGCAGCTTAGAGGACCCCAGGGTTGGAAACACCATATATTTT. The chain has TRBV7-2 and TRBJ1-3, with D possibly being TRBD1 (5 bases). Germline loops: CDR1 SGHTA, CDR2 FQGNSA. The CDR3 has 16 residues. With 1 base removed from V and 3 bases from J, the gap between germline ends came to 13 bases. The full variable domain, with the rest looked up from reference TRBV7-2 and TRBJ1-3, is GAGVSQSPSNKVTEKGKDVELRCDPISGHTALYWYRQSLGQGLEFLIYFQGNSAPDKSGLPSDRFSAERTGGSVSTLTIQRTQQEDSAVYLCASSLEDPRVGNTIYFGEGSWLTVV.